This T cell receptor beta chain stems from a study of shared clonotypes between healthy human individuals (TCRdb year 2020). Notes on the research overall: A couple of women and three men aged 18 to 49 years were included in the cohort. Leukapheresis yielded between about 0.94 and 8.9 billion PBMCs per donor. For each donor, three plates each were used for CD4 naive and CD4 memory, two plates were used for CD8 naive, and one plate was used for CD8 memory. The study deeply sequenced blood TCR repertoires of about 5 healthy adults to estimate repertoire size and the extent of clonotype sharing between individuals. To increase sequencing depth and limit assay-specific biases, TCR repertoire library preparation and sequencing were carried out by different laboratories using diverse techniques. General study outcomes and caveats: Rarefaction of sorted-subset datasets indicated incomplete sequencing despite the large sequencing depth. Sharing across a few donors was observed for 4.5% to 6.5% of naive CD4, 3.5% of naive CD8, 2% to 2.5% of memory CD4, and around 0.4% of memory CD8 clonotypes. The small number of donors limited the genetic and exposure-history diversity represented. Clonotypes shared by all four sorted-subset donors showed higher generation probabilities than non-shared clonotypes. Naive subsets generally had larger estimated clonotype richness than memory subsets. Only blood was sampled, and tissue TCR repertoires likely differ from those in blood. Pairwise subsampling led to the expectation that sequencing depth would affect the degree of clonotype sharing among donors.

Using the deep immunoSEQ assay, multiplex PCR amplified TCR CDR3 regions from genomic DNA. For each cell subset, the extracted genomic DNA was distributed evenly across all wells of several immunoSEQ 96-well plates, and each plate served as one replicate. Each replicate PCR for sorted subsets received 200 ng genomic DNA, equal to around 32,000 T cell genomes. Purified libraries were measured with a Qubit 3.0 fluorometer, size-checked on a Bioanalyzer 2100, and measured again with the KAPA Library Quantification kit. A separate single-read 150-cycle Illumina NextSeq 550 flow cell was used to sequence each immunoSEQ 96-well plate. Per the original workflow: Because the immunoSEQ output held only junctional sequences and lacked quality scores, the filtering could not match the filtering applied to full-length reads. To assign V/J genes and CDR3, sequences were annotated against IMGT germline references using PyIR, a Python wrapper for IgBLAST v1.9. Reads were filtered out if the reads had weak V/J assignments (E-value above 1e-6), no CDR3, stop codons, out-of-frame junctions, or ambiguous translated residues. V3J clonotypes were defined as sequences sharing the same inferred V gene, J gene, and CDR3 amino acid sequence. The percentage overlap between two repertoires was calculated by dividing the number of shared unique clonotypes by the size of the smaller repertoire. Repertoire richness was assessed with RTK rarefaction, the Chao1 estimator, and Recon v2.1 estimates of unobserved clonotypes. For all TCRbeta clonotypes obtained by the gDNA method from four donors, generation probabilities were computed with OLGA. TCRdb re-hosts the immuneACCESS table, in-frame sequences only. Its copies lack some clones; in the studies checked, an unresolved V gene accounts for under half of them, and the cause for the rest is not known. V and J calls and clone size are copied from that table; D and trimming were computed from the DNA. For this sample the table gives hundreds of thousands of clones, of which 95% to 96% were detected only once. The top ten hold roughly 0.1% of the sample.

CDR3 length: 12 amino acids, cysteine to phenylalanine. The only DNA kept is the CDR3, 36 bases in frame from the first base. V and J are truncated by 5 bases and 5 bases respectively, leaving an intervening sequence of 9 bases. Taken from the germline V gene (reference sequence), the CDR1 and CDR2 loops are SGHKS and YYEKEE. CD8 naive samples were obtained by positive selection for CCR7 among CD45RO-negative cells, yielding a CD45RA+CCR7+ population from which TemRA cells were excluded. The donors were healthy, HIV-negative adults with no recently reported acute infections or vaccinations. Only Caucasian adults living in Nashville, Tennessee, USA were represented among the donors. After blood collection by leukapheresis, PBMCs were isolated using Ficoll-Histopaque density gradient centrifugation and then cryopreserved in the vapor phase of liquid nitrogen. Analytical flow cytometry was used to check the purity and quantity of every magnetically sorted T cell population. Each sorted fraction had its genomic DNA isolated and then quantified by UV absorbance on a Nanodrop 2000c.

About this clone: The specificity of this receptor is unknown. Base qualities are not recorded, but no much larger clone differs from it by a single base.

The clonotype comes from a woman in her 30s in good health. The chain was built from TRBV5-5 and TRBJ2-3; no D gene can be assigned with confidence. The specimen sequenced was naive CD8+ T cells sorted from blood. Reading the label with the study, this specimen's cell subset or site is: CD45RA+CCR7+. The CDR3 amino acid sequence is: CASSRRRDTQYF. In nucleotides, the sequence is TGTGCCAGCAGTCGACGCCGAGATACGCAGTATTTT.